The rows below give T cell receptor beta chains drawn from one sample of a study of T cell repertoires in cytomegalovirus infection. In TCRdb, the reads were re-called with MiXCR into one record per CDR3 protein. In the table there are fewer than 700,000 distinct CDR3 sequences, approximately 25% of which are singletons. Sequencing used CD8+ T cells from PBMCs. Every receptor here comes from a human donor in good health (CMV status not recorded). Some clones in this sample may be carry-over from other donors' samples. The CDR3 runs from the conserved cysteine through the conserved F or W. The D gene is left open where the match is weak. The size field is filled for only some rows; it gives once, few, many or a size class.

cdr3_nt cdr3_aa clone_size d_call j_call v_call
TGCAGTGCTCTTCCGGGACACCTCTCTGGAAACACCATATATTTT CSALPGHLSGNTIYF few - TRBJ1-3 TRBV20-1
TGCGCCAGCAGCTTGAGTAGCAGAACTAACTACAATGAGCAGTTCTTC CASSLSSRTNYNEQFF - - TRBJ2-1 TRBV5-1
TGTGCCAGCAGCTCGCGGGGGACAGGGGAAGGCTACACCTTC CASSSRGTGEGYTF many TRBD1 TRBJ1-2 TRBV7-6
TGTGCCAGCAGCGTAGATCCTTCGTACGAGCAGTACTTC CASSVDPSYEQYF - - TRBJ2-7 TRBV11-3
TGTGCCAGCAGCTCAAGTGGGTTAGGGGAGACCCAGTACTTC CASSSSGLGETQYF few - TRBJ2-5 TRBV12-3/TRBV12-4
TGTGCCAGCACTCTCCTTGTCCTTCCTTTTGTTGGGGGGCTTCAGCCCCAGCATTTT CASTLLVLPFVGGLQPQHF - - TRBJ1-5 TRBV12-3/TRBV12-4
TGTGCCAGCAGTTTTCGAGGGGGCGGCTACAATGAGCAGTTCTTC CASSFRGGGYNEQFF many TRBD1 TRBJ2-1 TRBV12-3/TRBV12-4
TGTGCCAGCAGCCCCAGTGACAGCGCCTTGATCTACGAGCAGTACTTC CASSPSDSALIYEQYF many - TRBJ2-7 TRBV7-2
TGTGCCAGCAGCTTAGGCCCCCTCTATGGCTACACCTTC CASSLGPLYGYTF many - TRBJ1-2 TRBV27
TGTGCCAGCGGGGGATCCGGACAGGGGGCATGGGGCTACACCTTC CASGGSGQGAWGYTF few TRBD1 TRBJ1-2 TRBV7-2
TGTGCCAGCAGGGCGTCTGCAACTAATGAAAAACTGTTTTTT CASRASATNEKLFF few - TRBJ1-4 TRBV27
TGTGCCAGCAGTTTGACGACAGCTTACTATGGCTACACCTTC CASSLTTAYYGYTF once - TRBJ1-2 TRBV12-3/TRBV12-4
TGCAGCGTTGAACCCCGGGACAGTTGGGGCGGGGAGCTGTTTTTT CSVEPRDSWGGELFF - TRBD1 TRBJ2-2 TRBV29-1
TGTGCCAGCATGGGGGAGAATGGCTACACCTTC CASMGENGYTF - - TRBJ1-2 TRBV2
TGTGCCAGCAGCCCTGCCGGGACAAATCAGCCCCAGCATTTT CASSPAGTNQPQHF - - TRBJ1-5 TRBV7-9
TGTGCCATCAGTGGCTACCAGCCGGGACAGGGATACGAGCAGTACTTC CAISGYQPGQGYEQYF few TRBD1 TRBJ2-7 TRBV10-3
TGTGCCAGCAGTGTTGGGGCCTCGGGAGGGACTGAAGCTTTCTTT CASSVGASGGTEAFF few - TRBJ1-1 TRBV2
TGTGCCAGCAGTCTACTGCCCCCGGGACAGGGGGTCAAGCAGTTCTTC CASSLLPPGQGVKQFF - TRBD1 TRBJ2-1 TRBV27
TGTGCCAGCAGCAGAGCGGCAGTCGGCACAGATACGCAGTATTTT CASSRAAVGTDTQYF few - TRBJ2-3 TRBV7-6
TGTGCCAGCAGTCCCAGCACAGGAAATAGCAATCAGCCCCAGCATTTT CASSPSTGNSNQPQHF - - TRBJ1-5 TRBV27
TGTGCCAGCAGTCCACGGACAGGACTAACTTACAATGAGCAGTTCTTC CASSPRTGLTYNEQFF few - TRBJ2-1 TRBV28
TGTGCCAGCAGCCCGGTGGCAGGGGTTAAAGAAAAACTGTTTTTT CASSPVAGVKEKLFF - - TRBJ1-4 TRBV5-6
TGTGCCAGCAGCCCGGACGTCATCCCCGAGACCCAGTACTTC CASSPDVIPETQYF many - TRBJ2-5 TRBV7-9
TGTGCCAGCAGCTCAAGGCAGGGATCTAACAATGAGCAGTTCTTC CASSSRQGSNNEQFF - - TRBJ2-1 TRBV7-9
TGTGCCAGCAGCTTCCCGGGCAATCAGCCCCAGCATTTT CASSFPGNQPQHF few - TRBJ1-5 TRBV7-9
TGTGCCAGCAGTTTAATGGGGGGGGGCACAGATACGCAGTATTTT CASSLMGGGTDTQYF many TRBD2 TRBJ2-3 TRBV12-3/TRBV12-4